Sequencing of this T cell receptor (beta chain) was carried out in a study of OX40 agonist ivuxolimab in advanced cancers. The study in broad terms: Ivuxolimab was an agonistic, fully human IgG2 monoclonal antibody directed against OX40 (CD134), a costimulatory receptor. Intravenous ivuxolimab was administered to patients every 2 weeks at six dose levels: 0.01, 0.1, 0.3, 1.5, 3 and 10 mg/kg. Among the roughly 52 dose-escalation patients, some 19 had hepatocellular carcinoma, about 15 melanoma, 9 renal cell carcinoma and 9 head and neck cancer. A male proportion of about 79% and a mean age of roughly 55 years, ranging from about 20 to 85, were recorded for the dose-escalation cohort. Prior anti-PD-1, anti-PD-L1 or anti-CTLA-4 therapy was permitted, and 35% to 40% of dose-escalation patients had received checkpoint inhibitors. Partial responses were achieved by three dose-escalation patients, of whom one had hepatocellular carcinoma and two had cutaneous melanoma. Peripheral TCRbeta sequencing was intended to test whether TCR sequence diversity was altered and clonal T-cell expansion was caused by ivuxolimab. The paper describes the monotherapy dose-escalation part (N ≈ 50 patients) of the phase I trial of ivuxolimab.

Genomic DNA was extracted from sorted cells for sequencing of the TCRbeta CDR3 region. The immunoSEQ Assay was used for sequencing of TCRbeta CDR3 regions. TCRdb carries this immuneACCESS record with in-frame sequences only. Its versions omit some clonotypes, under half of them owing to an unresolved V gene in the studies checked, with the rest unexplained. The sample includes about 90,000 clones, with approximately 91% observed a single time. The top ten constitute under 0.35% of the sample. This clone occurred once. The target of this receptor is not known. The sample holds no much larger clone one base away, and base qualities are not on file. Paper-wide results and their limitations: In the 0.1-3.0 mg/kg groups, partial responders had among the lowest normalized peripheral clonal expansion, particularly in CD8+ T cells. Low levels of normalized T-cell clonal expansion were also seen in some nonresponding patients. After ivuxolimab, CD8+ T cells had more expanded clones than CD4+ T cells on average. At doses of 0.1 to 3.0 mg/kg, clonal expansion of both CD4+ and CD8+ blood T cells was observed from baseline to week 6. The antigen specificity of the peripheral T cells that underwent clonal expansion was not determined.

CDR3 length: 15 amino acids, cysteine to phenylalanine. The only DNA kept is the CDR3, 45 bases in frame from the first base. Per the germline V gene, SGHNT is the CDR1 and YENEEA is the CDR2. Trimming leaves V shorter by 5 bases and J shorter by 10 bases, with the junction holding 8 bases beyond the gene matches. The trial excluded patients who had a history of autoimmune disease or who were on systemic immunosuppression. Peripheral blood for TCR sequencing was drawn from every dose cohort at baseline, at cycle 4 day 1 and at cycle 7 day 1. The samples were taken from a phase I, first-in-human, multicenter, open-label dose-escalation trial of ivuxolimab. Adults with locally advanced or metastatic melanoma, renal cell carcinoma, hepatocellular carcinoma or head and neck squamous cell carcinoma were enrolled in the trial. Before TCR sequencing, CD4+ T cells and CD8+ T cells were sorted from peripheral blood as separate populations.

The sample was CD4+ or CD8+ T cells sorted from blood, taken in a trial of the OX40 agonist ivuxolimab. Here the chain combines TRBV11-3 and TRBJ2-1; 13 of the junction bases match TRBD2. This TCR was sampled from an adult with an advanced solid tumor such as melanoma, head and neck, liver or kidney cancer. The DNA is TGTGCCAGCAGCGTTGGACTAGCGGGAGCAGAGGAGCAGTTCTTC. Protein translation: CASSVGLAGAEEQFF.